Below, one T cell receptor beta chain is given with its context. The data were obtained in a study of shared T cell receptors in the human thymus. The protocol was immunoSEQ multiplex PCR, while the TCRdb copy is restricted to in-frame clones and leaves out a portion. The sample records some 720,000 clones, approximately 88% being singletons. This same sample was also taken into another study, of human thymus T cells. Per that study: Congenital heart defects were the reason for the corrective surgery that the donors, healthy Finnish infants, were having. The study used thymus tissue resected during corrective heart surgery. Within thymic and blood repertoires, V and J gene usage appeared to be biased. Highly overlapping thymic repertoires among unrelated individuals were reported in related research.

This clonotype was sampled from a boy under two years old with a congenital heart defect. The sequencing input was thymocytes.

This CDR3 reads CASSQVWDSASGANVLTF. CDR3 nucleotides: TGCGCCAGCAGCCAAGTGTGGGACAGTGCCTCTGGGGCCAACGTCCTGACTTTC. The chain recombines TRBV4-1 with TRBJ2-6, with 7 bases aligning to TRBD1. CDR3 length: 18 residues. Germline V gene data show CDR1 as MGHRA and CDR2 as YSYEKL. Unmatched junction bases numbered 6, after V lost 1 base and J lost 0 bases.